The 2 T cell receptor beta chains reported below all come from one sample, sequenced in a study of response to subunit inactivated influenza vaccine (dated 2018 in TCRdb). Library construction relied on RT-PCR. The instrument given in TCRdb is Illumina HiSeq 2500. In TCRdb, the public reads were trimmed at Q25 with fastp and aligned with MiXCR, with productive beta chains retained. Duplicate CDR3 protein sequences are folded into a single record with the most common DNA and genes. A total of hundreds of thousands of distinct CDR3 sequences appear in this sample, approximately 9.9% of them only once. The top ten clones comprise approximately 12% of the sample. Sample time point, as interpreted from the label and publication: approximately 47 days after influenza vaccine administration. The specimen was PBMCs from blood, collected 45 days after vaccination. The receptors originated from a man aged 45-60 years who received an inactivated influenza vaccine. Donor details come from another sample of the same person, matched by shared clones.

The chain recombines TRBV20-1 with TRBJ2-5, with D tentatively TRBD1 (6 bases). V lost 6 bases and J 2 bases, leaving 22 bases between the germline ends. Per germline, CDR1 DFQATT and CDR2 SNEGSKA (reference sequence). The CDR3 extends over 16 amino acids. CDR3 protein: CSAQPINRQEQETQYF. CDR3 nucleotide sequence: TGCAGTGCCCAACCCATCAACCGACAGGAACAAGAGACCCAGTACTTC.

The chain recombines TRBV7-2 with TRBJ1-5, with a tentative D call TRBD1 (5 bases). In germline, CDR1 is SGHTA, CDR2 FQGNSA. CDR3 size: 13 residues. The germline V and J ends were trimmed by 4 bases and 4 bases, with 8 bases remaining between them. CDR3 nucleotide sequence: TGTGCCAGCAGCTCGACAGTTAATCAGCCCCAGCATTTT. This gives the protein CASSSTVNQPQHF. The full variable domain, with the rest looked up from reference TRBV7-2 and TRBJ1-5, is GAGVSQSPSNKVTEKGKDVELRCDPISGHTALYWYRQSLGQGLEFLIYFQGNSAPDKSGLPSDRFSAERTGGSVSTLTIQRTQQEDSAVYLCASSSTVNQPQHFGDGTRLSIL.